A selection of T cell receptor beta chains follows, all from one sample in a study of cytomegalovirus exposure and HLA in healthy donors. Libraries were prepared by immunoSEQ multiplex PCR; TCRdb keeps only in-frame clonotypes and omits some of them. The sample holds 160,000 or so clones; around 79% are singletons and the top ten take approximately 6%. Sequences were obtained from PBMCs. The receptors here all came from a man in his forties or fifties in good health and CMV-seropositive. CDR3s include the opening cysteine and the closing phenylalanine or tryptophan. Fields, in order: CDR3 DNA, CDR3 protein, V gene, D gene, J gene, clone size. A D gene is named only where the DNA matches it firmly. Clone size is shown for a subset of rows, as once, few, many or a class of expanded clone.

TGTGCCAGCAGTAAAGGGGACAGGGCCCCCTACGAGCAGTACTTC,CASSKGDRAPYEQYF,TRBV7-9,TRBD1,TRBJ2-7,NA
TGTGCCAGCAGTGAAGCGGGGGGGACCTCTGGAAACACCATATATTTT,CASSEAGGTSGNTIYF,TRBV6-1,NA,TRBJ1-3,few
TGTGCCAGCAGCCAAGAAACCCCGACAGATTATTCACCCCTCCACTTT,CASSQETPTDYSPLHF,TRBV7-8,NA,TRBJ1-6,NA
TGTGCCAGCAGCTTCCGAGACACCTACACCGGGGAGCTGTTTTTT,CASSFRDTYTGELFF,TRBV9,NA,TRBJ2-2,NA
TGCGCCAGCAGCCCGGGACAGGGTGGTCAGCCCCAGCATTTT,CASSPGQGGQPQHF,TRBV4-1,TRBD1,TRBJ1-5,few
TGTGCCAGCAGTACCGGGACACCCCATGAGACCCAGTACTTC,CASSTGTPHETQYF,TRBV28,NA,TRBJ2-5,NA
TGTGTGGAAGCGACTAACTATGGCTACACCTTC,CVEATNYGYTF,TRBV30,NA,TRBJ1-2,NA
TGTGCCACCAGCAGAGATGTGAGAGGGTTAGCGGGAAATGAGCAGTTCTTC,CATSRDVRGLAGNEQFF,TRBV15,TRBD2,TRBJ2-1,NA
TGCGCCAGCAGTTTGGCAGGGTCCAATGGCTACACCTTC,CASSLAGSNGYTF,TRBV5-1,NA,TRBJ1-2,NA
TGTGCCAGCAGCTTATTAAACAGGGAAATAGATACGCAGTATTTT,CASSLLNREIDTQYF,TRBV7-9,NA,TRBJ2-3,NA
TGTGCCAGCCAACTAGCGGGAAATACAGATACGCAGTATTTT,CASQLAGNTDTQYF,TRBV6-5,TRBD2,TRBJ2-3,once
TGCAGCGTTGACGGGACTAGCGGCCAAGATACGCAGTATTTT,CSVDGTSGQDTQYF,TRBV29-1,TRBD2,TRBJ2-3,NA
TGTGCCAGCAGCGGAGCCGGGACAGGGGACACCGGGGAGCTGTTTTTT,CASSGAGTGDTGELFF,TRBV28,TRBD1,TRBJ2-2,NA
TGCGCCAGCAGCCAAGATTGGAGGGGCACGTACGAGCAGTACTTC,CASSQDWRGTYEQYF,TRBV4-1,NA,TRBJ2-7,once
TGTGCCAGCTCACGGACTAGCGACAATGAGCAGTTCTTC,CASSRTSDNEQFF,TRBV18,TRBD2,TRBJ2-1,NA
TGCGCCAGCAGCTTACCTATCCTACAGGGTAGGACAGATACGCAGTATTTT,CASSLPILQGRTDTQYF,TRBV5-1,NA,TRBJ2-3,NA
TGTGCCATCAGGCAGACTGCTCGGGACAGCGCCTCCTACGAGCAGTACTTC,CAIRQTARDSASYEQYF,TRBV10-3,TRBD1,TRBJ2-7,NA
TGTGCCAGCAGCCCAAACACAGATACGCAGTATTTT,CASSPNTDTQYF,TRBV11-2,NA,TRBJ2-3,NA
TGCAGCGCTCGGGACTATTCCGACGAGCAGTACTTC,CSARDYSDEQYF,TRBV29-1,TRBD2,TRBJ2-7,NA
TGTGCCTGGAGTTTAGCGGGAGTTGAGGGTACGCAGTATTTT,CAWSLAGVEGTQYF,TRBV30,TRBD2,TRBJ2-3,NA
TGTGCCAGCATTATCCGCACTGAAGCTTTCTTT,CASIIRTEAFF,TRBV6-5,NA,TRBJ1-1,NA
TGTGCCAGCAGCTTAGCAGAGAACACTGAAGCTTTCTTT,CASSLAENTEAFF,TRBV7-3,NA,TRBJ1-1,NA
TGTGCCAGCAGCTTAATTGGGCTAGCGGTAAATGAGCAGTTCTTC,CASSLIGLAVNEQFF,TRBV7-3,TRBD2,TRBJ2-1,NA
TGTGCCGTAGGGCGGGGAGTAGTGGGCAATGAGCAGTTCTTC,CAVGRGVVGNEQFF,TRBV6-6,NA,TRBJ2-1,few
TGTGCCAGCAGTTCCCACACGGGACTGATCAATTCACCCCTCTACTTT,CASSSHTGLINSPLYF,TRBV27,NA,TRBJ1-6,NA
TGCGCCAGCAGCCGGGGGGTAGAAACAACTAATGAAAAACTGTTTTTT,CASSRGVETTNEKLFF,TRBV5-1,NA,TRBJ1-4,NA
TGTGCCAGTAGTCCTAATAACAGCCCTACGCAGTATTTT,CASSPNNSPTQYF,TRBV19,NA,TRBJ2-3,NA
TGTGCCAGCAGCTTGGCTAGCGGGAGAAGCACAGATACGCAGTATTTT,CASSLASGRSTDTQYF,TRBV5-4,TRBD2,TRBJ2-3,NA
TGTGCCAGCAGCAAAACGGGACTAGCGGTGGGGGGCACAGATACGCAGTATTTT,CASSKTGLAVGGTDTQYF,TRBV7-3,TRBD2,TRBJ2-3,NA
TGTGCCAGCAGTTCCCGGGACAGGTCCTACGAGCAGTACTTC,CASSSRDRSYEQYF,TRBV27,TRBD1,TRBJ2-7,few
TGCGCCAGCAGCTTGCGAGGCAGGGGCTATGGCTACACCTTC,CASSLRGRGYGYTF,TRBV5-1,NA,TRBJ1-2,NA
TGTGCCAGCAGGACACCGGGACTCCTCGCTGGGAACACTGAAGCTTTCTTT,CASRTPGLLAGNTEAFF,TRBV28,NA,TRBJ1-1,NA
TGTGCCAGCAGTTTAGGGAGTACTAATGAAAAACTGTTTTTT,CASSLGSTNEKLFF,TRBV28,NA,TRBJ1-4,once
TGTGCCATCAGTGCGCCCTCGGGGGAGGTTAACTATGGCTACACCTTC,CAISAPSGEVNYGYTF,TRBV10-3,NA,TRBJ1-2,NA
TGCAGCGTTGCTAGCGGGGGGGGGACAGATACGCAGTATTTT,CSVASGGGTDTQYF,TRBV29-1,TRBD2,TRBJ2-3,NA
TGTGCAAGTGGGGTAGCGGGAGAGGTGGGGCGTTCCTACAATGAGCAGTTCTTC,CASGVAGEVGRSYNEQFF,TRBV27,TRBD2,TRBJ2-1,NA
TGTGCCAGCAGCGGCGGACAGAACTACGAGCAGTACTTC,CASSGGQNYEQYF,TRBV2,NA,TRBJ2-7,NA
TGTGCCAGCTCACGCCAGGGGTCCGGAGAGACCCAGTACTTC,CASSRQGSGETQYF,TRBV18,NA,TRBJ2-5,NA
TGTGCCAGCAGCGTAGGGGGGGTCTCTGGAAACACCATATATTTT,CASSVGGVSGNTIYF,TRBV9,NA,TRBJ1-3,NA
TGCGCCAGCAGCTTGGTCCGGACAGGACCCACAGATACGCAGTATTTT,CASSLVRTGPTDTQYF,TRBV5-1,TRBD1,TRBJ2-3,once
TGTGCCAGCAGTTCCCCGGACAGGGGCGTAACCTACGAGCAGTACTTC,CASSSPDRGVTYEQYF,TRBV28,TRBD1,TRBJ2-7,NA
TGTGCCAGCAGTTCTCACAGGGACGGGAATGGCTACACCTTC,CASSSHRDGNGYTF,TRBV27,NA,TRBJ1-2,NA
TGTGCCAGCCGATATGCCTCAGGGGGCTTTAATCAGCCCCAGCATTTT,CASRYASGGFNQPQHF,TRBV27,TRBD1,TRBJ1-5,few
TGTGCCAGCAGCTCAGAGCGACTAGCGACAGAGACCCAGTACTTC,CASSSERLATETQYF,TRBV7-2,TRBD2,TRBJ2-5,NA
TGTGCCAGCAGTGACGGGTGGGTTCAGAGAGGAACGCAGTTCTTC,CASSDGWVQRGTQFF,TRBV6-1,NA,TRBJ2-1,NA
TGTGCCAGCAGCCAAGATATCGGTAAGGGAGGCCAGCCCCAGCATTTT,CASSQDIGKGGQPQHF,TRBV4-2,NA,TRBJ1-5,NA
TGTGCCAGCAGTTTATTGTCGGGTGGCTACACCTTC,CASSLLSGGYTF,TRBV28,NA,TRBJ1-2,NA